This TCR beta chain was retrieved from a study of shared clonotypes between healthy human individuals. The study, taken as a whole, reports: About 5.2% was the fraction of naive CD4 clonotypes found shared across several donors. The represented genetic and exposure-history diversity was limited by the small number of donors.

Details on this clone: Its antigen remains unidentified. The same CDR3 is also encoded by other DNA sequences in this sample.

J gave up 7 bases and V 4 bases, and 1 base lay outside the gene matches. This CDR3 contains 14 residues. Germline CDR1 MNHEY, CDR2 SMNVEV (reference sequence). From CD4+ cells came CD45RA+ naive and CD45RA-negative memory subsets. Genomic DNA of each subset was evenly split across several immunoSEQ plates. Sequencing was performed with immunoSEQ multiplex PCR; in TCRdb, only in-frame clones are kept and a portion is missing. Of some 1 million clones listed, more than 65% are singletons. V and J are TRBV27 and TRBJ1-6; 10 bases align to TRBD1. The source of this sequence is a young man in good health. Sequenced: memory CD4+ T cells sorted from blood. Subset specified: CD45RA-negative fraction. CDR3 region: CASSSDRGNSPLHF. The CDR3, as DNA: TGTGCCAGCAGTTCGGACAGGGGGAATTCACCCCTCCACTTT.